This T cell receptor (beta chain) was captured by sequencing in a study of T cell responses to AZD1222 COVID-19 vaccine (dated by TCRdb to the early 2020s). Some background on the complete study: AZD1222 recipients with second doses at about 4 weeks or about 12 weeks were pooled, because spike-specific TCR depth and breadth did not differ between schedules. Trial participants were enrolled by age into subgroups of 18-55, 56-69 and 70-plus years, and about 150, 27 and 61 TCR-sequenced participants, respectively, were included in these subgroups. A total of 240 or so trial participants underwent TCR sequencing, of whom about 210 had received two doses of AZD1222 and 26 had received two doses of the MenACWY control vaccine.

This specimen's time point label, interpreted: baseline before first vaccination. The vaccinee samples were drawn from two UK trials, COV001 and COV002, one of which was a single-blind randomized controlled phase 2/3 trial testing AZD1222 (ChAdOx1 nCoV-19) in healthy adults. Trial participant PBMC samples were collected at day 0 and day 28 after the second dose for TCRbeta chain sequencing. The paper as a whole reports these results and caveats: Because no samples from the day 14 peak response were available, repertoires could be characterized only after the peak T cell response. The 56-69-year group was small, and its depth increase did not reach significance, likely because of low power. Reportedly, almost half of the unique spike-specific TCRs recognized epitopes lying outside the regions that are mutated in the B.1.351 and B.1.1.7 variants. A significant rise in spike-specific TCR breadth and depth was observed after two AZD1222 doses relative to day 0 and relative to MenACWY recipients. Only five or six AZD1222 recipients were SARS-CoV-2 seropositive at baseline, limiting conclusions about previously exposed vaccinees. Most participants were white British and females outnumbered males, and the authors suggested that clonal diversity may have been underestimated. CD4 TCRs associated with the vaccine covered the entire spike protein, and the dominant responses were in regions 160-218 and 743-854.

The CDR3 regions of human TCRbeta chains were analyzed by immunosequencing. Under the source paper's analysis protocol: Repertoire TCRs were checked for matches against a reference library of SARS-CoV-2-specific TCRs that had been generated using the MIRA antigen-specificity platform. Breadth meant the fraction of unique TCRs that were SARS-CoV-2-associated, whereas depth meant the fraction of total T cells that were SARS-CoV-2-associated. Using the MIRA data, each spike-specific TCR was mapped to the spike region that the TCR reacts to and placed in a CD4 or CD8 class. Log10-transformed breadth and depth values were compared by one-way ANOVA with Sidak's multiple comparisons tests. This immuneACCESS table, as held by TCRdb, lists in-frame sequences with V and J called but not all clones. Of the missing ones, under half trace to an unresolved V gene in checked studies; the others have no known cause. The V and J calls and the clone size are those of that table, but D and trimming were determined from the DNA. The sample includes some 99,000 clones, with around 90% observed a single time. Of the sample, about 5.2% is held by the ten largest clones.

V is cut by 5 bases and J by 10 bases, and the space between the germline ends is 12 bases. Per the germline V gene (reference sequence), SEHNR is the CDR1 and FQNEAQ is the CDR2. Measured from the cysteine to the phenylalanine, the CDR3 is 12 residues long. The retained sequence is limited to the CDR3, 36 bases, with the frame set at the first base. Comment on this clone: Its binding antigen is unknown. Base qualities are not recorded, but no much larger clone differs from it by a single base.

The source of this sequence is an adult in good health. The rearrangement joined TRBV7-9 to TRBJ2-1; TRBD2 is possibly the D segment (6 matching bases). The source material was peripheral blood, sampled on day 0 of AZD1222 vaccination. The CDR3 protein sequence reads: CASSTRGSEQFF. The DNA is TGTGCCAGCAGCACACGGGGGTCGGAGCAGTTCTTC.